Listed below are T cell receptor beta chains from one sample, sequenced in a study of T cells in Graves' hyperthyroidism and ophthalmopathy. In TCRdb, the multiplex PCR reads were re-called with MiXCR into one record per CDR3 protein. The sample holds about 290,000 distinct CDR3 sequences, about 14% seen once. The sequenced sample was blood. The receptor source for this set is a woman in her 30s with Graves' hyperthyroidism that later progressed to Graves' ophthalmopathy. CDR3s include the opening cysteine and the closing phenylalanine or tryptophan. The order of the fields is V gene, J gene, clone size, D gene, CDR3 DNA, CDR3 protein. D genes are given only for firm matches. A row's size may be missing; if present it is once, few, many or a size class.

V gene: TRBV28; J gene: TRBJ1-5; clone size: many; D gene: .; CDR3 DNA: TGTGCCAGCAGATCCCACGGTAGCAATCAGCCCCAGCATTTT; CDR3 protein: CASRSHGSNQPQHF
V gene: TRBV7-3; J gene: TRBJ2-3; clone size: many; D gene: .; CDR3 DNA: TGTGCCAGCAGCTTTGCGGGGTACACAGATACGCAGTATTTT; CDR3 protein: CASSFAGYTDTQYF
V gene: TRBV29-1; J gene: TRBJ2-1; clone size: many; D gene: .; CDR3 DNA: TGCAGCGTGATCGGACAGCGCTTCTACAATGAGCAGTTCTTC; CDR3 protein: CSVIGQRFYNEQFF
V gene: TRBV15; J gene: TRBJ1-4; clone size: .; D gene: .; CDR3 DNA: TGTGCCACCACTTCAATTAAAGGGATCCGAGAAAAACTGTTTTTT; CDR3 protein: CATTSIKGIREKLFF
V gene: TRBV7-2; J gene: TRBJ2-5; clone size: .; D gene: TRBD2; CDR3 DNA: TGTGCCAGCAGCTCCCCCGGGCAGATGATAGGACTAGCGGGAGGCGAGACCCAGTACTTC; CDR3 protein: CASSSPGQMIGLAGGETQYF
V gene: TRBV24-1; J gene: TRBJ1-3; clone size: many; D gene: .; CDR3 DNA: TGTGCCACCAGTGAAGGGGGTGACATATATTTT; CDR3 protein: CATSEGGDIYF
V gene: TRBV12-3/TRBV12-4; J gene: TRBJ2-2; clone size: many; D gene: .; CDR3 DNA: TGTGCCAGCAGCCAAGACAGATCGAACACCGGGGAGCTGTTTTTT; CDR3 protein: CASSQDRSNTGELFF
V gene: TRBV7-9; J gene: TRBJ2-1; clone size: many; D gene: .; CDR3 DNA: TGTGCCAGCAGCTTAGCGGGAAGGTGGGATGAGCAGTTCTTC; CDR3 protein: CASSLAGRWDEQFF
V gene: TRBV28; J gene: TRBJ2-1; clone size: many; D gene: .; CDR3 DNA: TGTGCCAGCAGTTTCTTGGGGGCTAGTAAGGACAATGAGCAGTTCTTC; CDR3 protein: CASSFLGASKDNEQFF
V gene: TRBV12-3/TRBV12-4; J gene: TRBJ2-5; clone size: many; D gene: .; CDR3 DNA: TGTGCCAGCAGCCAGCGGAGTAGGGAGACCCAGTACTTC; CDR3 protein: CASSQRSRETQYF
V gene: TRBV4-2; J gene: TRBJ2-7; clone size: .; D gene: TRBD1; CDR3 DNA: TGTGCCAGCAGCCAACAGACAGGGGTGTACGAGCAGTACTTC; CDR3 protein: CASSQQTGVYEQYF
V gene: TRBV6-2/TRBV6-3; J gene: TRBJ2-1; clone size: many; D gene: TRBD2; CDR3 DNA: TGTGCCAGCAATGCGGGACTAGCGGGAGACAATGAGCAGTTCTTC; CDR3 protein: CASNAGLAGDNEQFF
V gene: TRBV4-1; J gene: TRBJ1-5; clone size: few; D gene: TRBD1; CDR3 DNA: TGCGCCAGCAGCCATGGACAGGGCCAAAATCAGCCCCAGCATTTT; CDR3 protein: CASSHGQGQNQPQHF
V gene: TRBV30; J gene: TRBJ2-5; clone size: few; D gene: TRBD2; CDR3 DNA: TGTGCCTGGAGCGCTAGCGGTATAGGGACCCAGTACTTC; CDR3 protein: CAWSASGIGTQYF
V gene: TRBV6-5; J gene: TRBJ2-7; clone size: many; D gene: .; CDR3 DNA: TGTGCCAGCAGTTATGGGGTAGTAAACAGGGTGAACGAGCAGTACTTC; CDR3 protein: CASSYGVVNRVNEQYF
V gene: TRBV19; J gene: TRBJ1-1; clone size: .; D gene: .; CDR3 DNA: TGTGCCAGTAGCTGGCCAGGGATGGGCACTGAAGCTTTCTTT; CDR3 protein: CASSWPGMGTEAFF
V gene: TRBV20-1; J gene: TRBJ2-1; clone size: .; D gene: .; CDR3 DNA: TGCAGTGCTAGGGGGCGGGTCGATGAGCAGTTCTTC; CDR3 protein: CSARGRVDEQFF
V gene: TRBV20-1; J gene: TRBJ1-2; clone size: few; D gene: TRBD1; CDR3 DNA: TGCAGTGCTAGGGAGGAGGGGGCAGGCTATGGCTACACCTTC; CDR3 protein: CSAREEGAGYGYTF
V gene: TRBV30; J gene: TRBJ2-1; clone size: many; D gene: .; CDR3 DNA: TGTGCCTGGCGTAGCGGTAGCTCCTACAATGAGCAGTTCTTC; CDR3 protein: CAWRSGSSYNEQFF
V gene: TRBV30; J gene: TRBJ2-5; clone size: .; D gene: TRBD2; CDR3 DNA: TGTGCCTGGAGTGCGGGACTAGCGGGAGGGCAAGAGACCCAGTACTTC; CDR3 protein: CAWSAGLAGGQETQYF
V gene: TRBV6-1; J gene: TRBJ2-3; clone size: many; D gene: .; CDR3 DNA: TGTGCCAGCAGTATACAGGGTACCGGCACAGATACGCAGTATTTT; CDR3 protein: CASSIQGTGTDTQYF